The 4 T cell receptor beta chains in this list originate from one sample, sequenced in a study of Tregs in tolerant kidney transplant recipients. The repertoire was sequenced with immunoSEQ multiplex PCR; TCRdb's copy has only in-frame clones and lacks some. The sample carries under 95,000 clones, less than 95% recorded once. The starting material was Tregs from blood, obtained before the transplant. Receptor source: a human donor who received a combined kidney and bone marrow transplant.

The chain is built from TRBV19 and TRBJ1-1, with a tentative D call TRBD1 (5 bases). V gave up 4 bases and J gave up 4 bases, with 7 bases separating them. Germline lookup yields CDR1 LNHDA and CDR2 SQIVND (reference sequence). This CDR3 comprises 12 residues. CDR3 nucleotide sequence: TGTGCCAGTAGTAGGGGGGGCACTGAAGCTTTCTTT. It specifies CASSRGGTEAFF.

In DNA form, the CDR3 reads TGTGCCAGCTCACCGCCGGGACAGCATAACACCGGGGAGCTGTTTTTT. Translation: CASSPPGQHNTGELFF. The V call is TRBV18, the J call TRBJ2-2; 7 nucleotides align to TRBD1. Germline V gives CDR1 KGHSH, CDR2 LQKENI. This CDR3 is 16 amino acids long. J was trimmed by 2 bases and V by 3 bases; bases with no gene match: 6.

The J gene is TRBJ1-2, the V gene TRBV30; D is uncertain. The CDR3 spans 15 residues. Trimming left V 3 bases short and J 0 bases short, with 14 bases between. Germline V gene sequence: CDR1 GTSNPN, CDR2 SVGIG (reference sequence). The CDR3 here is CAWRAPGSANYGYTF. CDR3 DNA sequence: TGTGCCTGGAGGGCTCCGGGCAGTGCTAACTATGGCTACACCTTC.

The chain links TRBV28 to TRBJ2-1, with D tentatively TRBD1 or TRBD2 (5 bases each). V shed 6 bases and J shed 9 bases, with 21 bases lying between them. The CDR3 runs to 15 residues. Germline V gene lookup returns CDR1 MDHEN and CDR2 SYDVKM. The CDR3: CASRAGTSTFREQFF. Here the CDR3 DNA reads TGTGCCAGCAGGGCCGGGACCTCTACCTTCCGTGAGCAGTTCTTC. Filled out from reference TRBV28 and TRBJ2-1, the complete variable domain reads DVKVTQSSRYLVKRTGEKVFLECVQDMDHENMFWYRQDPGLGLRLIYFSYDVKMKEKGDIPEGYSVSREKKERFSLILESASTNQTSMYLCASRAGTSTFREQFFGPGTRLTVL.